These 16 T cell receptor beta chains originate from one sample sequenced in a study of OX40 agonist ivuxolimab in advanced cancers. TCRdb's copy holds only in-frame clones and misses some; the assay was immunoSEQ multiplex PCR. The sample has about 21,000 clones; approximately 90% are singletons. The source material was CD4+ or CD8+ T cells sorted from blood, sampled in a trial of the OX40 agonist ivuxolimab. Receptor source: an adult with an advanced solid tumor such as melanoma, head and neck, liver or kidney cancer.

The chain links TRBV4-1 to TRBJ2-5; perhaps TRBD2 as D (5 bases). Germline V gene lookup returns CDR1 MGHRA and CDR2 YSYEKL. The V end lost 4 bases, the J end lost 5 bases, and 11 bases lay between the germline ends. This CDR3 is built from 13 residues. CDR3 DNA sequence: TGCGCCAGCAGCCTGGACTTAACCGAGACCCAGTACTTC. Residues: CASSLDLTETQYF.

The chain couples TRBV29-1 to TRBJ2-3; D not resolved. CDR3 length: 10 amino acids. The ends were cut back, 5 bases at V and 4 bases at J, with 4 bases in the middle. CDR1 is SQVTM and CDR2 is ANQGSEA in the germline V gene. CDR3 region: CSVISDTQYF. In DNA, the CDR3 is TGCAGCGTTATCTCAGATACGCAGTATTTT.

The CDR3 spells CASSETGTGELFF. CDR3 DNA: TGTGCCAGCAGCGAGACGGGAACCGGGGAGCTGTTTTTT. The chain employs TRBV9 and TRBJ2-2; tentatively, D is TRBD2 (5 bases). The germline V and J ends were trimmed by 3 bases and 5 bases, with 8 bases remaining between them. CDR1 is SGDLS, CDR2 YYNGEE, per germline. This CDR3 has 13 residues.

There are a few counts of this clone. The chain is built from TRBV5-5 and TRBJ2-1; TRBD2 matches 7 bases. Per germline, CDR1 SGHKS and CDR2 YYEKEE (reference sequence). The CDR3 contains 18 residues. V lost 0 bases, J lost 7 bases, and 16 bases stayed unmatched. Written as DNA, the CDR3 is TGTGCCAGCAGCTTGGGGGGGTCTTTTGTCGTCGGGAGGAATGAGCAGTTCTTC. This encodes CASSLGGSFVVGRNEQFF. The complete variable domain, with remaining parts taken from reference TRBV5-5 and TRBJ2-1, reads DAGVTQSPTHLIKTRGQQVTLRCSPISGHKSVSWYQQVLGQGPQFIFQYYEKEERGRGNFPDRFSARQFPNYSSELNVNALLLGDSALYLCASSLGGSFVVGRNEQFFGPGTRLTVL.

The rearrangement uses TRBV15 and TRBJ1-6; D is uncertain. The germline V and J ends were trimmed by 0 bases and 10 bases, with 13 bases remaining between them. From germline, CDR1 is LNHNV and CDR2 YYDKDF (reference sequence). The CDR3 has 15 amino acids. This CDR3 is CATSRDTGEGSPLHF. The CDR3 coding sequence is TGTGCCACCAGCAGAGATACCGGGGAAGGGTCACCCCTCCACTTT.

This chain joins TRBV6-1 and TRBJ2-7, with D hard to call. This CDR3 spans 14 amino acids. Trimming pared 1 base from V and 2 bases from J, leaving 9 bases between. The germline gives CDR1 MNHNS, CDR2 SASEGT. CDR3 nucleotide sequence: TGTGCCAGCAGTGAAGATCCTAGTCCCTACGAGCAGTACTTC. Its translation: CASSEDPSPYEQYF.

The chain links TRBV7-8 to TRBJ2-5, with TRBD2 as a possible D gene (5 bases). The CDR3 contains 13 residues. CDR1 and CDR2 (germline): SGHVS, FQNEAQ. The V and J ends lost 0 bases and 11 bases respectively, with 13 bases between them. The CDR3, as DNA: TGTGCCAGCAGCTTAGCCGGGGAGAGGGAGCAGTACTTC. As protein: CASSLAGEREQYF.

The count of this clone is one. Here the CDR3 reads CASSSAGTGGGYTF. The CDR3 DNA reads TGTGCCAGCAGCTCGGCCGGGACAGGGGGAGGCTACACCTTC. V usage is TRBV7-9 and J usage is TRBJ1-2; 11 nucleotides line up with TRBD1. The CDR3 has 14 residues. Germline V CDR1 and CDR2: SEHNR, FQNEAQ (reference sequence). Trimming at V came to 4 bases and at J to 8 bases, leaving 6 bases not matched to a gene.

V and J are TRBV19 and TRBJ2-7, with D possibly being TRBD1 (8 bases). The V gene lost 8 bases and the J gene lost 2 bases, with 16 bases spanning the gap. Per the germline V gene, CDR1 is LNHDA and CDR2 is SQIVND (reference sequence). The CDR3 loop spans 14 amino acids. This CDR3 is CASAKTGGAYEQYF. CDR3 bases: TGTGCCAGTGCCAAAACAGGGGGGGCCTACGAGCAGTACTTC. Using reference TRBV19 and TRBJ2-7 for the parts outside the CDR3, the full variable domain is DGGITQSPKYLFRKEGQNVTLSCEQNLNHDAMYWYRQDPGQGLRLIYYSQIVNDFQKGDIAEGYSVSREKKESFPLTVTSAQKNPTAFYLCASAKTGGAYEQYFGPGTRLTVT.

The chain combines TRBV5-4 with TRBJ1-3; D is ambiguous. With 1 base removed from V and 7 bases from J, the gap between germline ends came to 3 bases. The germline V gene has CDR1 SGHNT and CDR2 YYREEE (reference sequence). CDR3 length: 11 amino acids. For the CDR3, the DNA is TGTGCCAGCAGCTTGTCCAACACCATATATTTT. Translating it yields CASSLSNTIYF.

This clone was picked up a small number of times. The chain joins TRBV20-1 to TRBJ1-1; no definite D call. Germline CDR1 reads DFQATT; CDR2 reads SNEGSKA (reference sequence). V lost 6 bases to trimming and J lost 3 bases, with 5 bases between them. The CDR3 length is 10 residues. The CDR3 spells CSAGHTEAFF. DNA of the CDR3: TGCAGTGCCGGCCACACTGAAGCTTTCTTT.

V usage is TRBV7-6 and J usage is TRBJ2-5; TRBD1 or TRBD2 may be the D gene (5 bases each). Trimming removed 5 bases at V and 4 bases at J, with 17 bases between. Germline V gene sequence: CDR1 SGHVS, CDR2 FNYEAQ. The CDR3 has 15 amino acids. The CDR3 loop is CASSRRTGTSETQYF. CDR3 coding DNA: TGTGCCAGCAGCCGGAGGACTGGGACGTCAGAGACCCAGTACTTC.

The chain couples TRBV10-2 to TRBJ2-7; TRBD1 matches 11 bases. There are 16 residues in the CDR3. J lost 0 bases, V lost 7 bases, and 8 bases had no gene match. Per the germline V gene, CDR1 is WSHSY and CDR2 is SAAADI. This CDR3 is CASTLGTGGTSYEQYF. CDR3 DNA: TGCGCCAGCACCCTAGGGACAGGGGGTACCTCCTACGAGCAGTACTTC.

This chain joins TRBV27 and TRBJ2-7; 8 positions agree with TRBD2. Germline loops: CDR1 MNHEY, CDR2 SMNVEV (reference sequence). The CDR3 totals 15 residues. The V gene end was trimmed by 5 bases and the J gene end by 0 bases; junction bases not matched to a gene: 6. The CDR3 DNA reads as TGTGCCAGCAGTCCCGGACTAGCTAACTCCTACGAGCAGTACTTC. Translation gives CASSPGLANSYEQYF.

This clone was picked up one time. The genes are TRBV7-9 and TRBJ2-7; 8 positions agree with TRBD2. V lost 7 bases and J lost 5; bases outside the gene matches: 7. The CDR3 covers 13 residues. Germline CDR1 SEHNR, CDR2 FQNEAQ (reference sequence). The CDR3 DNA follows: TGTGCCAGCACCCTGGGCGGGGGGAACGAGCAGTACTTC. It codes for CASTLGGGNEQYF.

V gene TRBV2 combines with J gene TRBJ1-3; possible D gene TRBD1, 6 bases. V dropped 8 bases and J dropped 2 bases, with 19 bases sitting between them. This CDR3 spans 16 amino acids. Germline values: CDR1 SNHLY, CDR2 FYNNEI. CDR3 in amino acids: CASFTRTGQTGNTIYF. The DNA for the CDR3 is TGTGCCAGCTTCACTCGGACGGGACAAACTGGAAACACCATATATTTT.